The 5 T cell receptor beta chains given below trace back to one sample, sequenced in a study of CD8 T cells in Susac syndrome. Random hexamers were used to reverse transcribe the RNA input (about 0.45 to 1 ug). TCRdb redid the calling of the immunoSEQ multiplex PCR reads with MiXCR, one entry per CDR3 protein. The table includes some 130,000 distinct CDR3 sequences, approximately 95% detected once. The material sequenced was CD8+ T cells from PBMCs. The origin of the receptors is a human donor with Susac syndrome.

The chain joins TRBV6-5 to TRBJ2-7, with TRBD1 matching over 8 bases. Germline V gene sequence: CDR1 MNHEY, CDR2 SVGAGI. V was clipped by 4 bases and J by 3 bases; unmatched bases: 8. The CDR3 is 15 amino acids. CDR3 in DNA: TGTGCCAGCAGTTTATTACAGGGGGAACTCTACGAGCAGTACTTC. It encodes CASSLLQGELYEQYF.

This clonotype was recorded only once. The chain couples TRBV29-1 to TRBJ2-3; 10 bases are shared with TRBD2. This CDR3 spans 14 amino acids. Looked up from germline, CDR1 is SQVTM and CDR2 is ANQGSEA. With 8 bases clipped from V and 7 bases from J, the junction kept 12 bases outside the gene matches. CDR3 region: CSLQGLAEANTQYF. CDR3 bases: TGCAGCCTACAAGGACTAGCGGAAGCTAATACGCAGTATTTT.

The rearrangement links TRBV27 to TRBJ2-5, with no clear D. Germline values: CDR1 MNHEY, CDR2 SMNVEV (reference sequence). CDR3 length: 15 residues. Trimming took off 2 bases at V and 7 bases at J, with 17 bases between the two ends. The CDR3 loop is CASSLRVSSYVTQYF. As DNA, the CDR3 is TGTGCCAGCAGTTTAAGGGTTAGCTCGTATGTGACCCAGTACTTC.

The V gene is TRBV5-1, the J gene TRBJ2-1, with no clear D. The CDR3 totals 15 residues. V gave up 0 bases and J gave up 2 bases, with 9 bases separating them. Germline V gene lookup returns CDR1 SGHRS and CDR2 YFSETQ. The CDR3 DNA sequence: TGCGCCAGCAGCTTGGCGGCCTTGACCTACAATGAGCAGTTCTTC. Translated: CASSLAALTYNEQFF.

This chain uses TRBV11-2 with TRBJ2-7; D is ambiguous. The CDR3 contains 14 residues. Trimming stripped 4 bases from V and 1 base from J, with 11 bases between. Germline lookup yields CDR1 SGHAT and CDR2 FQNNGV. DNA of the CDR3: TGTGCCAGCAGCTCCGTTGGGCATTCCTACGAGCAGTACTTC. Protein: CASSSVGHSYEQYF.